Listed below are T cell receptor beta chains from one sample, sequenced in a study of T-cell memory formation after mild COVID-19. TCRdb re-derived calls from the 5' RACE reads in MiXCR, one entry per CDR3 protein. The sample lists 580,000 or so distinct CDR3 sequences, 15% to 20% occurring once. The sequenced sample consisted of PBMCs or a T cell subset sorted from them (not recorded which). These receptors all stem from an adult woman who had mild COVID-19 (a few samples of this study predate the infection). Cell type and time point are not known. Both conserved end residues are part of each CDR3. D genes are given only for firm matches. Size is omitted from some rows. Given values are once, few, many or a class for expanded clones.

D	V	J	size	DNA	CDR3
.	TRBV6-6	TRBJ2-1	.	TGTGCCAGCAGTTACTCAGGACAGAGTTACAATGAGCAGTTCTTC	CASSYSGQSYNEQFF
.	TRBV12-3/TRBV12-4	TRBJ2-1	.	TGTGCCAGCAGCACGGGACTTTTGCAGCAGTTCTTC	CASSTGLLQQFF
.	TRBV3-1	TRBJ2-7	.	TGTGCCAGCAGCCAACACTCAGGTGACTACGAGCAGTACTTC	CASSQHSGDYEQYF
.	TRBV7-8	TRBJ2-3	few	TGTGCCAGCAGCCGACTCTCGACTCTCCCTTCGCAGTATTTT	CASSRLSTLPSQYF
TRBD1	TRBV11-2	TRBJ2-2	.	TGTGCCAGCAGATTAAGGACAGGGAGCACCGGGGAGCTGTTTTTT	CASRLRTGSTGELFF
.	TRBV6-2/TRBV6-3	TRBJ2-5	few	TGTGCCAGCAGTTACGGCGAGATAGTCTTAGAGACCCAGTACTTC	CASSYGEIVLETQYF
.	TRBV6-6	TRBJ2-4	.	TGTGCCAGCAGTCAAATCCAGGACCTTCCGTATCTCATTCAGTACTTC	CASSQIQDLPYLIQYF
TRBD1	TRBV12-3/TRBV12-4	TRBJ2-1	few	TGTGCCAGCAGTTCATTGGACAGGGGGATAAATGAGCAGTTCTTC	CASSSLDRGINEQFF
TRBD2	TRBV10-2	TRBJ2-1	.	TGCGCCAGCAGTCCCGCGGGGGGGGTTGGATCCAATGAGCAGTTCTTC	CASSPAGGVGSNEQFF
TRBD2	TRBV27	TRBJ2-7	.	TGTGCCAGCAGTTCGTGGACTAGCGGGAGCCCCTACGAGCAGTACTTC	CASSSWTSGSPYEQYF
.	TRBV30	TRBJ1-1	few	TGTGCCTGGAGTGTCTGGGGGTGGACTGAAGCTTTCTTT	CAWSVWGWTEAFF
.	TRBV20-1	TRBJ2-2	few	TGCAGTGCTAGAGACACCGGCCGGAACACCGGGGAGCTGTTTTTT	CSARDTGRNTGELFF
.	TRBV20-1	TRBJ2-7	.	TGCAGTGCTAGGAGGAGGGGTCATCGGGAGCAGTACTTC	CSARRRGHREQYF
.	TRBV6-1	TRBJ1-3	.	TGTGCCAGCAGGTGGGAAGCGGGGCAGCCTCTCTACTCTGGAAACACCATATATTTT	CASRWEAGQPLYSGNTIYF
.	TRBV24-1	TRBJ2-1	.	TGTGCCACCAGTGATCCCGGACGGACCAATGAGCAGTTCTTC	CATSDPGRTNEQFF
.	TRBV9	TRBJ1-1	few	TGTGCCAGCAGCGTAGGATCGGCGAACACTGAAGCTTTCTTT	CASSVGSANTEAFF
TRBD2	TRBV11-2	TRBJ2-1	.	TGTGCCAGCAGCTTTACAGAAAGCGGGGGGCTGTACAATGAGCAGTTCTTC	CASSFTESGGLYNEQFF
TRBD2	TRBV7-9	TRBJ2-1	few	TGTGCCAGCAGCTTGGTAGCGGGAGAGCAGTTCTTC	CASSLVAGEQFF
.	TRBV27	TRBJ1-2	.	TGTGCCAGCAGTCCCCACTTGTGGACAGACTATGGCTACACCTTC	CASSPHLWTDYGYTF
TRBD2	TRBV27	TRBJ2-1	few	TGTGCCAGCAGTTTTGGCGGGGGGGCCCATGAGCAGTTCTTC	CASSFGGGAHEQFF
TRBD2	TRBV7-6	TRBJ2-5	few	TGTGCCAGCAGCTTATCGGGGGGACTTCGGGAGACCCAGTACTTC	CASSLSGGLRETQYF
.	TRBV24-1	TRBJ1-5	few	TGTGCCACCAGAGGGGGAGGTGGGGGCAATCAGCCCCAGCATTTT	CATRGGGGGNQPQHF
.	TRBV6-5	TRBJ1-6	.	TGTGCCAGCAGCCCTGACGGTTCGAATTCACCCCTCCACTTT	CASSPDGSNSPLHF
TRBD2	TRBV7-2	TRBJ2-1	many	TGTGCCAGCAGCTTAGGAAGCGGGGGGGCCGGAGATGAGCAGTTCTTC	CASSLGSGGAGDEQFF
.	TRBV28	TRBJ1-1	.	TGTGCCAGCAGTTTCGCGGCCGTGGGGAACACTGAAGCTTTCTTT	CASSFAAVGNTEAFF
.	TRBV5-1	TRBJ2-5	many	TGCGCCAGCAGCTTGGCCTCAGACACGTCCGGGGAGACCCAGTACTTC	CASSLASDTSGETQYF
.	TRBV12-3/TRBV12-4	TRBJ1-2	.	TGTGCCAGCAGTTTTCGGGGTCCCCTCTATGGCTACACCTTC	CASSFRGPLYGYTF
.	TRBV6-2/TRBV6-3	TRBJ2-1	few	TGTGCCAGCAGCAGCCCGCCGGGGCGGGAGCAGTTCTTC	CASSSPPGREQFF
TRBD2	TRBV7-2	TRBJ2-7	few	TGTGCCAGCAGCCCAACAGCGGGACTAGCGGGATTCCCTTCCTACGAGCAGTACTTC	CASSPTAGLAGFPSYEQYF
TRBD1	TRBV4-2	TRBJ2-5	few	TGTGCCAGCAGCCAAGATAACAGGGGTGCGGGCGAGACCCAGTACTTC	CASSQDNRGAGETQYF
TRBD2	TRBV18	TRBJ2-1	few	TGTGCCAGCTCACTCGCCGGCGCGTCGGGGAGGGCCGGCAATGAGCAGTTCTTC	CASSLAGASGRAGNEQFF
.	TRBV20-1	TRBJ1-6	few	TGCAGTGCTAGAGATCTGGGAGACTACAGGGCCAGTTACTCACCCCTCCACTTT	CSARDLGDYRASYSPLHF
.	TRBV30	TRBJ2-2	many	TGTGCCTGGATCGAACGGGGAAGCGGGGAGCTGTTTTTT	CAWIERGSGELFF
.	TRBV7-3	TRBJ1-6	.	TGTGCCAGCGGGGCAGACTCCTATAATTCACCCCTCCACTTT	CASGADSYNSPLHF
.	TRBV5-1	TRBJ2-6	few	TGCGCCAGCAGCTCATTGACCGCTAGCTCTGGGGCCAACGTCCTGACTTTC	CASSSLTASSGANVLTF
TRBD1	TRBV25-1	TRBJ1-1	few	TGTGCCAGCAGTGAATTGTACAGGGGGTCGGCTGAAGCTTTCTTT	CASSELYRGSAEAFF
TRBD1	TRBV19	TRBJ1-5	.	TGTGCCAGTAGATCGACAGGGGGCCATCAGCCCCAGCATTTT	CASRSTGGHQPQHF
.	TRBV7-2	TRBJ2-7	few	TGTGCCAGCAGCTTAGCGGGCAATACCTACGAGCAGTACTTC	CASSLAGNTYEQYF
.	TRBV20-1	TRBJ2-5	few	TGCAGTGCTAGATCAGGGTTCTTAGAGACCCAGTACTTC	CSARSGFLETQYF
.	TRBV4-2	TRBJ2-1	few	TGTGCCAGCAGCCAAGTAAGGTCTAGCCCAGACAATGAGCAGTTCTTC	CASSQVRSSPDNEQFF
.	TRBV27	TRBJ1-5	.	TGTGCCAGCAGGGGCCGGGAAACGCATTTT	CASRGRETHF
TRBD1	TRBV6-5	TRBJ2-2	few	TGTGCCAGCAGACTCGGGACAGGGGGAGGCGGGGAGCTGTTTTTT	CASRLGTGGGGELFF
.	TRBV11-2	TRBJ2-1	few	TGTGCCAGCAGCTTAGATCTGGCAGGGGCCTACAATGAGCAGTTCTTC	CASSLDLAGAYNEQFF
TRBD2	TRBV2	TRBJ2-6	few	TGTGCCAGCAATCGACTAGCGGTAGACTCTGGGGCCAACGTCCTGACTTTC	CASNRLAVDSGANVLTF
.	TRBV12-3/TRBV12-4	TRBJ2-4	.	TGTGCCAGCAGCCAGATCGGGCTAGCCAAAAACATTCAGTACTTC	CASSQIGLAKNIQYF
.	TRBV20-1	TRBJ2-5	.	TGCAGTGCTAGTCTACGGGCAGAGACCCAGTACTTC	CSASLRAETQYF
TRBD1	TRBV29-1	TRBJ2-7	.	TGCAGCGCCGGGACAGGGTCCTACGAGCAGTACTTC	CSAGTGSYEQYF
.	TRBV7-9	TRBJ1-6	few	TGTGCCAGCAGCCCAAAACCCAATTCACCCCTCCACTTT	CASSPKPNSPLHF
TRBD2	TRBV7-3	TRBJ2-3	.	TGTGCCAGCAGCCCCTGGGTGACTAGCGGAACAGATACGCAGTATTTT	CASSPWVTSGTDTQYF
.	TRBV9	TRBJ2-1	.	TGTGCCAGCAGCGTCGCTACCGGGACGTACAATGAGCAGTTCTTC	CASSVATGTYNEQFF
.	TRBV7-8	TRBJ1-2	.	TGTGCCAGCAGGCAAGGTCGGAGGGAGGCGGACTATGGCTACACCTTC	CASRQGRREADYGYTF
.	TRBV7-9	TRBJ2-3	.	TGTGCCAGCAGCTCCACTTACGATCCAGATACGCAGTATTTT	CASSSTYDPDTQYF
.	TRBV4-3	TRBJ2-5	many	TGCGCCAGCAGCCAAGATAGGGCAACCCAAGAGACCCAGTACTTC	CASSQDRATQETQYF
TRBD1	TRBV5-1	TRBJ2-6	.	TGCGCCAGCGGGACAGGGACTACTGGGGCCAACGTCCTGACTTTC	CASGTGTTGANVLTF
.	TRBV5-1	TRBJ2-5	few	TGCGCCAGCAGCTTGGGAGTGGGGGGCCGGGTAGAGACCCAGTACTTC	CASSLGVGGRVETQYF